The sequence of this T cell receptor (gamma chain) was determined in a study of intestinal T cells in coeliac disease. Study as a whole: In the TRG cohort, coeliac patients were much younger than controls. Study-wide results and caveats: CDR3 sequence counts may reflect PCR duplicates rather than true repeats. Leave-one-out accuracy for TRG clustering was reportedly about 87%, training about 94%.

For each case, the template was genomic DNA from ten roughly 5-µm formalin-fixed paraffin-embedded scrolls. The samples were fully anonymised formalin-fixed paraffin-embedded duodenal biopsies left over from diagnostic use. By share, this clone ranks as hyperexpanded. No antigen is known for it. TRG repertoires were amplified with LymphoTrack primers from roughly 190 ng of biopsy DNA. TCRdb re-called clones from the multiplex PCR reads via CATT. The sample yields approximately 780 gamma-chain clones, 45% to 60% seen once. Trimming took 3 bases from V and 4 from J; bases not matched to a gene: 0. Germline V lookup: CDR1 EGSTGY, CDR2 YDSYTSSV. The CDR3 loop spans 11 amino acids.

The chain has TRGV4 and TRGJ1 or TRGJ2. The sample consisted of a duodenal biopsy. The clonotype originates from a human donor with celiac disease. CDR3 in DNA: TGTGCCACCTGGGATTATTATAAGAAACTCTTT. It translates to CATWDYYKKLF.